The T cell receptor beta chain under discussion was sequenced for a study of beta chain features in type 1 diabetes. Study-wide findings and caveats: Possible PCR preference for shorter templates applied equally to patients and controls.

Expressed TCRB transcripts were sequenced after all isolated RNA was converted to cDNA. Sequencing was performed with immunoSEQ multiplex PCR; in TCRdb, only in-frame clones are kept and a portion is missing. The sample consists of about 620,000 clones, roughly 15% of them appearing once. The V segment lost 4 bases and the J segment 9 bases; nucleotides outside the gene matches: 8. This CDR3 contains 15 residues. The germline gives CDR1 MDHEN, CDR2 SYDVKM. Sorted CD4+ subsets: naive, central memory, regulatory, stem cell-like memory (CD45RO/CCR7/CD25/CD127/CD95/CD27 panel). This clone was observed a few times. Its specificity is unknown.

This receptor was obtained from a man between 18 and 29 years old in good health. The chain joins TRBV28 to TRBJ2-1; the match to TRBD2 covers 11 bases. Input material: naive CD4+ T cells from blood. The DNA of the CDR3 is TGTGCCAGCAGTTCACTAGCGGGAGAATTTGTTGAGCAGTTCTTC. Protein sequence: CASSSLAGEFVEQFF.